A selection of T cell receptor beta chains follows, all from one sample in a study of blood T cell repertoires in COVID-19. The table came from immunoSEQ multiplex PCR; TCRdb's copy has only in-frame clones and leaves some out. This sample has some 140,000 clones, with roughly nine tenths found just once. Material: peripheral blood. The source is a man aged 50 to 59 with acute or convalescent COVID-19. The CDR3 runs from the conserved cysteine through the conserved F or W. A D gene is named only where the DNA matches it firmly. Size is omitted from some rows. Given values are once, few, many or a class for expanded clones.

TRBV13	TRBD1	NA	TRBJ2-3	CASSLGQGTDTQYF	TGTGCCAGCAGCCTAGGACAGGGCACAGATACGCAGTATTTT
TRBV30	NA	NA	TRBJ2-7	CAWSVWGVGEQYF	TGTGCCTGGAGTGTGTGGGGGGTCGGCGAGCAGTACTTC
TRBV27	TRBD2	NA	TRBJ2-1	CASGSLSGRVGNEQFF	TGTGCCAGCGGATCACTTAGCGGGAGGGTAGGCAATGAGCAGTTCTTC
TRBV7-8	TRBD2	NA	TRBJ2-7	CASSLVSGGSYEQYF	TGTGCCAGCAGCTTAGTGAGCGGGGGATCCTACGAGCAGTACTTC
TRBV28	NA	NA	TRBJ2-1	CASRSNYNEQFF	TGTGCCAGCAGATCCAACTACAATGAGCAGTTCTTC
TRBV10-3	TRBD1	NA	TRBJ2-7	CAISGWDREYEQYF	TGTGCCATCAGTGGCTGGGACAGGGAGTACGAGCAGTACTTC
TRBV7-9	TRBD1	NA	TRBJ1-4	CASSFRDRETGGEKLFF	TGTGCCAGCAGCTTCCGTGACAGGGAGACTGGGGGTGAAAAACTGTTTTTT
TRBV4-1	NA	NA	TRBJ1-1	CASGTDTEAFF	TGCGCCAGCGGGACTGACACTGAAGCTTTCTTT
TRBV5-1	TRBD1	NA	TRBJ2-1	CASGTGSAYNEQFF	TGCGCCAGCGGGACAGGTTCCGCCTACAATGAGCAGTTCTTC
TRBV27	TRBD1	few	TRBJ1-1	CASRRDRWNTEAFF	TGTGCCAGCAGACGGGACAGGTGGAACACTGAAGCTTTCTTT
TRBV7-2	TRBD2	NA	TRBJ2-5	CASSLFSGGPQETQYF	TGTGCCAGCAGCTTATTCAGCGGGGGGCCCCAAGAGACCCAGTACTTC
TRBV9	NA	NA	TRBJ1-4	CASSPLGRVNEKLFF	TGTGCCAGCAGCCCGCTTGGCCGGGTTAATGAAAAACTGTTTTTT
TRBV7-2	TRBD2	NA	TRBJ2-1	CASSSGLAGGRIYNEQFF	TGTGCCAGCAGCTCCGGACTAGCGGGGGGAAGAATCTACAATGAGCAGTTCTTC
TRBV7-2	TRBD1	NA	TRBJ1-1	CASASDRFDTEAFF	TGTGCCAGCGCATCGGACAGGTTCGACACTGAAGCTTTCTTT